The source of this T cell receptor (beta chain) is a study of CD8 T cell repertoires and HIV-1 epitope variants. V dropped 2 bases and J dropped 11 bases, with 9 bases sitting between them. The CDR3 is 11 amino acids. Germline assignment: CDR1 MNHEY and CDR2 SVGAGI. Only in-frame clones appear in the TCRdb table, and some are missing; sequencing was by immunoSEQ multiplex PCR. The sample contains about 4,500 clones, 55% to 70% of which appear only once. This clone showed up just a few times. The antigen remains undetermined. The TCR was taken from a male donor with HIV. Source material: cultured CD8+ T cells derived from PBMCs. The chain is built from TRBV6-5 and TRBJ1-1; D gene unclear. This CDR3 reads CASSYGRWAFF. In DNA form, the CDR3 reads TGTGCCAGCAGTTACGGCAGGTGGGCTTTCTTT.